The rows below give T cell receptor beta chains drawn from one sample of a study of shared clonotypes between healthy human individuals. Sequencing was performed with immunoSEQ multiplex PCR; in TCRdb, only in-frame clones are kept and a portion is missing. This table has about 2.4 million clones, more than 85% appearing once. The sequencing input was naive CD4+ T cells from PBMCs. Receptors were obtained from a man aged 18 to 30 in good health. Some clones in this sample may be carry-over from other donors' samples. Each CDR3 is given with its conserved first and last residue. A D gene is named only where the DNA matches it firmly. The size entry is marked missing in some rows and otherwise reads once, few, many or a size class.

TRBV18	TRBJ2-1	NA	15	NA	TGTGCCAGCTCACCGTCGGGACAAGAAGACAATGAGCAGTTCTTC	CASSPSGQEDNEQFF
TRBV7-7	TRBJ1-2	NA	16	NA	TGTGCCAGCAGCGAACTTATGGCAGGGGCAGGCTATGGCTACACCTTC	CASSELMAGAGYGYTF
TRBV5-1	TRBJ1-1	NA	13	NA	TGCGCCAGCAGCTTGTTACGGGGAACTGAAGCTTTCTTT	CASSLLRGTEAFF
TRBV30	TRBJ2-2	NA	16	NA	TGTGCCTGGAGAGATCTCCACACAGGGAGCACCGGGGAGCTGTTTTTT	CAWRDLHTGSTGELFF
TRBV30	TRBJ2-3	NA	15	NA	TGTGCCTGGAATAGGGCAGGGCGTAGCACAGATACGCAGTATTTT	CAWNRAGRSTDTQYF
TRBV7-2	TRBJ1-1	NA	13	NA	TGTGCCAGCAGCGTAACCAGGGTCACTGAAGCTTTCTTT	CASSVTRVTEAFF
TRBV2	TRBJ1-4	NA	13	NA	TGTGCCAGCAGTGGGCAGCGGTCAGAAAAACTGTTTTTT	CASSGQRSEKLFF
TRBV28	TRBJ1-2	NA	14	NA	TGTGCCAGCAGTTTAACGGGACCGAACTATGGCTACACCTTC	CASSLTGPNYGYTF
TRBV9	TRBJ1-4	NA	15	NA	TGTGCCAGCAGCGCCAAGGACGGCTCCTATGAAAAACTGTTTTTT	CASSAKDGSYEKLFF
TRBV9	TRBJ2-3	NA	17	NA	TGTGCCAGCAGCGTAGCCCCCCCGGGCGGCGGCACAGATACGCAGTATTTT	CASSVAPPGGGTDTQYF
TRBV20-1	TRBJ2-2	NA	11	NA	TGCAGTGCTAGCCGGAGGGGGGAGCTGTTTTTT	CSASRRGELFF
TRBV5-1	TRBJ2-3	NA	14	NA	TGCGCCAGCAGCTTGGGTAGGGGAGCCGATACGCAGTATTTT	CASSLGRGADTQYF
TRBV6-5	TRBJ2-7	NA	15	NA	TGTGCCAGCAGTTACTCCTCCGGGGGCGGGTACGAGCAGTACTTC	CASSYSSGGGYEQYF
TRBV4-2	TRBJ1-2	NA	14	NA	TGTGCCAGCAGCCAAACCGGGACTAACTATGGCTACACCTTC	CASSQTGTNYGYTF
TRBV28	TRBJ2-7	NA	15	NA	TGTGCCAGCAGTTCCTCCGCCGACAGGCCCTACGAGCAGTACTTC	CASSSSADRPYEQYF
TRBV18	TRBJ1-5	NA	14	NA	TGTGCCAGCTCCCCCTCAAGAAGCAATCAGCCCCAGCATTTT	CASSPSRSNQPQHF
TRBV10-2	TRBJ1-1	NA	14	NA	TGCGCCAGCAGTGAGAGGGGGGGCACCACTGAAGCTTTCTTT	CASSERGGTTEAFF
TRBV2	TRBJ2-5	NA	14	NA	TGTGCCAGCAGTGGCACTAGGTCTAAGGAGACCCAGTACTTC	CASSGTRSKETQYF
TRBV4-1	TRBJ1-1	NA	15	NA	TGCGCCAGCAGCCAACCCAGCCAGGGTAACACTGAAGCTTTCTTT	CASSQPSQGNTEAFF
TRBV9	TRBJ2-6	NA	18	TRBD1	TGTGCCAGCAGCCCAGAGGGACAGACCAACTCTGGGGCCAACGTCCTGACTTTC	CASSPEGQTNSGANVLTF
TRBV29-1	TRBJ2-2	NA	14	NA	TGCAGCGTTGAAGACGGTCGGAAAGCCGGGGAGCTGTTTTTT	CSVEDGRKAGELFF
TRBV27	TRBJ2-1	NA	15	NA	TGTGCCAGCAGTTTAGGAGCGGCCGAGGGGGATGAGCAGTTCTTC	CASSLGAAEGDEQFF
TRBV5-4	TRBJ1-1	NA	16	NA	TGTGCCAGCAGCTTGGGTGGCAGAAGTATGAACACTGAAGCTTTCTTT	CASSLGGRSMNTEAFF
TRBV2	TRBJ2-7	NA	12	NA	TGTGCCAGCTACCTGGGGGCGTACGAGCAGTACTTC	CASYLGAYEQYF
TRBV29-1	TRBJ2-3	NA	12	NA	TGCAGCGTTGAAGAAGGGTCTAATGCGCAGTATTTT	CSVEEGSNAQYF
TRBV9	TRBJ2-1	NA	13	NA	TGTGCCAGCAGCGTGGCTAGCTACAATGAGCAGTTCTTC	CASSVASYNEQFF
TRBV7-9	TRBJ2-6	NA	17	TRBD1	TGTGCCAGCAGCTTAGCCTGGACAGGATCTGGGGCCAACGTCCTGACTTTC	CASSLAWTGSGANVLTF
TRBV18	TRBJ1-1	NA	13	NA	TGTGCCAGCCATACCAGTCCGAACACTGAAGCTTTCTTT	CASHTSPNTEAFF
TRBV18	TRBJ2-5	NA	14	NA	TGTGCCAGCTCACCACCCATCAGCCGAGAGACCCAGTACTTC	CASSPPISRETQYF
TRBV6-6	TRBJ2-2	NA	15	NA	TGTGCCAGCAGTTACTTCCGGACAGACACCGGGGAGCTGTTTTTT	CASSYFRTDTGELFF
TRBV7-2	TRBJ1-5	NA	15	NA	TGTGCCAGCAGCCCTTCGACAGCCTTTTATCAGCCCCAGCATTTT	CASSPSTAFYQPQHF
TRBV7-9	TRBJ1-5	NA	14	NA	TGTGCCAGCAGCTTAGGACAGGGCAATCAGCCCCAGCATTTT	CASSLGQGNQPQHF
TRBV28	TRBJ1-4	NA	14	NA	TGTGCCAGCAGTCCGTATTCAAGGCCTCAAAAACTGTTTTTT	CASSPYSRPQKLFF
TRBV25-1	TRBJ1-2	NA	14	TRBD1	TGTGCCAGCAGTGAGACAGGGGAGGCCTATGGCTACACCTTC	CASSETGEAYGYTF
TRBV4-2	TRBJ1-2	NA	14	NA	TGTGCCAGCAGCCAGCGAGGAGCTAACTATGGCTACACCTTC	CASSQRGANYGYTF
TRBV29-1	TRBJ2-1	NA	12	NA	TGCAGCGTTGAAGATTTGGGGTGGAAGCAGTTCTTC	CSVEDLGWKQFF
TRBV6-1	TRBJ2-1	NA	15	TRBD2	TGTGCCAGTCTAAGGGGGCTAGCGGGAGTTACTGAGCAGTTCTTC	CASLRGLAGVTEQFF
TRBV6-5	TRBJ1-5	few	13	NA	TGTGCCAGCAGTCGTTATAGCAATCAGCCCCAGCATTTT	CASSRYSNQPQHF
TRBV6-5	TRBJ1-2	NA	13	NA	TGTGCCAGCAGTACGGCCCGGGACTATGGCTACACCTTC	CASSTARDYGYTF
TRBV9	TRBJ2-5	NA	15	NA	TGTGCCAGCAGCGTAGGCCCAGCGAACCAAGAGACCCAGTACTTC	CASSVGPANQETQYF
TRBV7-3	TRBJ2-1	NA	13	NA	TGTGCCAGCAGCTCCGGACAGAGACAAAGTAAGTTCTTC	CASSSGQRQSKFF
TRBV15	TRBJ2-7	NA	17	TRBD1	TGTGCCACCAGCAGGGAAAAACTCGGACAGGATACCTACGAGCAGTACTTC	CATSREKLGQDTYEQYF
TRBV30	TRBJ2-3	NA	14	TRBD2	TGTGCCTGGAGTAAGCTAGCGGGAACAGATACGCAGTATTTT	CAWSKLAGTDTQYF
TRBV6-4	TRBJ2-1	NA	15	TRBD1	TGTGCCAGCAGTGACGGACAGGGGGGACGGGATGAGCAGTTCTTC	CASSDGQGGRDEQFF
TRBV29-1	TRBJ1-2	NA	11	TRBD1	TGCAGCGCCGGGACAGCCCCCGGCTACACCTTC	CSAGTAPGYTF